Below are 15 T cell receptor beta chains sequenced from a single sample in a study of long-term antiretroviral therapy in people with HIV. Runs used v3.0 of the immunoSEQ assay and were done at survey level. This table comes from immunoSEQ multiplex PCR, and its TCRdb copy is limited to in-frame clones, with some not included. The sample shows about 43,000 clones, roughly nine tenths of them seen only once. The sample in question was unsorted PBMCs, obtained 0.1 years before starting antiretroviral therapy. Receptor source: a woman aged 45-60 years with HIV.

The chain uses TRBV5-4 and TRBJ2-5, with TRBD2 matching over 9 bases. The CDR3 loop spans 13 amino acids. CDR1 and CDR2 (germline): SGHNT, YYREEE (reference sequence). Unmatched junction bases numbered 3, after V lost 5 bases and J lost 4 bases. CDR3 sequence reads: CASRERGVETQYF. The DNA for the CDR3 is TGTGCCAGCAGGGAGCGGGGGGTAGAGACCCAGTACTTC.

J is TRBJ2-1 and V is TRBV7-8; 9 bases are a match to TRBD2. The CDR3 contains 14 residues. V trimming: 10 bases; J trimming: 4 bases; junction bases outside the gene matches: 8. In germline, CDR1 is SGHVS, CDR2 FQNEAQ. This CDR3 is CAIHQAGGYNEQFF. The CDR3 DNA sequence: TGTGCCATTCACCAGGCGGGGGGGTACAATGAGCAGTTCTTC.

This clone was detected only once. J is TRBJ2-7 and V is TRBV5-6; unclear D gene. Germline-derived CDR1 and CDR2 are SGHDT and YYEEEE. V was shortened by 1 base and J by 2 bases, with 4 bases between the two germline ends. The CDR3 has 12 amino acids. The CDR3 region has the DNA TGTGCCAGCAGCTTGAGAGCCTACGAGCAGTACTTC. It specifies CASSLRAYEQYF.

The CDR3 loop reads CASSVRDRAGNTIYF. The CDR3 coding sequence is TGTGCCAGCAGCGTCCGGGACAGGGCGGGAAACACCATATATTTT. V and J are TRBV6-5 and TRBJ1-3; TRBD1 matches at 9 bases. The CDR3 has 15 residues. Germline CDR1 and CDR2: MNHEY and SVGAGI. V was pared by 6 bases and J by 4 bases, with 7 bases of the junction left unmatched.

In this sample, this clone turned up once. This chain links TRBV30 with TRBJ2-3, with D tentatively TRBD1 (6 bases). The germline V and J ends were trimmed by 3 bases and 3 bases, with 10 bases remaining between them. In germline, CDR1 is GTSNPN, CDR2 SVGIG (reference sequence). The CDR3 totals 13 residues. The CDR3, as DNA: TGTGCCTGGAGCTCAGGGGTTACAGATACGCAGTATTTT. Its protein is CAWSSGVTDTQYF.

The chain links TRBV7-9 to TRBJ1-4, with 11 bases aligning to TRBD1. Germline assignment: CDR1 SEHNR and CDR2 FQNEAQ (reference sequence). V trimming: 5 bases; J trimming: 3 bases; junction bases outside the gene matches: 5. The CDR3 runs to 16 residues. CDR3 DNA sequence: TGTGCCAGCAGCCGGGGACAGGGGGTAGCTAATGAAAAACTGTTTTTT. This sequence encodes CASSRGQGVANEKLFF.

The V call is TRBV19, the J call TRBJ1-5; 11 nucleotides match TRBD1. After removal of 3 bases from V and 2 bases from J, the junction contained 6 bases not matched to a gene. CDR3 length equals 17 residues. Germline V lookup: CDR1 LNHDA, CDR2 SQIVND (reference sequence). The CDR3 is CASSIIRTGGGNQPQHF. For the CDR3, the DNA is TGTGCCAGTAGTATCATTCGGACAGGGGGCGGCAATCAGCCCCAGCATTTT.

The chain uses TRBV29-1 and TRBJ1-2; D is possibly TRBD1 (6 bases). V lost 4 bases to trimming and J lost 5 bases, with 14 bases between them. The germline V gene encodes CDR1 SQVTM and CDR2 ANQGSEA. This CDR3 contains 13 residues. This chain's CDR3 is CSVAGGARYGYTF. The CDR3 DNA reads as TGCAGCGTTGCCGGGGGGGCGCGGTATGGCTACACCTTC.

The chain has TRBV9 and TRBJ2-3, with 10 bases identical to TRBD2. CDR3 length: 17 residues. With 0 bases clipped from V and 4 bases from J, the junction kept 8 bases outside the gene matches. Germline-derived CDR1 and CDR2 are SGDLS and YYNGEE. CDR3 nucleotides: TGTGCCAGCAGCGTAGAGGTAGCGGGGGGCGGGTCAGATACGCAGTATTTT. It translates to CASSVEVAGGGSDTQYF.

V is TRBV18 and J is TRBJ1-3, with 7 bases identical to TRBD1. Germline trimming cut 3 bases from V and 5 bases from J; bases unmatched to any gene: 4. Germline V gives CDR1 KGHSH, CDR2 LQKENI. This CDR3 comprises 14 residues. CDR3 bases: TGTGCCAGCTCACCTCCGGGACAGCGAAACACCATATATTTT. This encodes CASSPPGQRNTIYF.

J is TRBJ1-6 and V is TRBV10-2; TRBD1 aligns across 7 bases. The germline CDR1 and CDR2 sequences are WSHSY and SAAADI. The J segment lost 10 bases and the V segment lost 5 bases, leaving 11 bases of the junction unmatched. This CDR3 has 15 amino acids. The CDR3 sequence is CASSSGTVDGSPLHF. The CDR3 DNA is TGCGCCAGCAGTTCAGGGACAGTGGATGGGTCACCCCTCCACTTT.

The chain couples TRBV5-1 to TRBJ1-2, with D tentatively TRBD1 (5 bases). This CDR3 has 15 residues. V lost 0 bases, J lost 3 bases, and 12 bases lay in between. Germline assignment: CDR1 SGHRS and CDR2 YFSETQ. The CDR3 coding sequence is TGCGCCAGCAGCTTGGGGGGCAGGGAGGACTATGGCTACACCTTC. It encodes CASSLGGREDYGYTF.

This clone was counted a single time. The chain recombines TRBV2 with TRBJ2-3; D may be TRBD1 (5 bases). The germline CDR1 and CDR2 sequences are SNHLY and FYNNEI. This CDR3 comprises 16 residues. V lost 1 base and J lost 1, with 12 bases in between. CDR3 amino acids: CASSEVGRARTDTQYF. CDR3 DNA sequence: TGTGCCAGCAGTGAAGTGGGCAGGGCACGCACAGATACGCAGTATTTT.

V and J are TRBV30 and TRBJ2-2; D remains ambiguous. Germline V CDR1 and CDR2: GTSNPN, SVGIG (reference sequence). V lost 0 bases and J lost 1, with 12 bases in between. The CDR3 is 16 residues long. CDR3 in amino acids: CAWSVGVLMNTGELFF. The CDR3, as DNA: TGTGCCTGGAGTGTTGGGGTACTCATGAACACCGGGGAGCTGTTTTTT.

The V gene is TRBV4-1, the J gene TRBJ1-2; possibly TRBD1 for D (5 bases). V shed 6 bases and J shed 2 bases, with 22 bases lying between them. CDR1 and CDR2 from the germline V gene are MGHRA and YSYEKL. The CDR3 covers 17 residues. This chain's CDR3 is CASRGVGQGGNNYGYTF. The CDR3 region has the DNA TGCGCCAGCAGAGGCGTGGGGCAGGGAGGGAACAACTATGGCTACACCTTC.